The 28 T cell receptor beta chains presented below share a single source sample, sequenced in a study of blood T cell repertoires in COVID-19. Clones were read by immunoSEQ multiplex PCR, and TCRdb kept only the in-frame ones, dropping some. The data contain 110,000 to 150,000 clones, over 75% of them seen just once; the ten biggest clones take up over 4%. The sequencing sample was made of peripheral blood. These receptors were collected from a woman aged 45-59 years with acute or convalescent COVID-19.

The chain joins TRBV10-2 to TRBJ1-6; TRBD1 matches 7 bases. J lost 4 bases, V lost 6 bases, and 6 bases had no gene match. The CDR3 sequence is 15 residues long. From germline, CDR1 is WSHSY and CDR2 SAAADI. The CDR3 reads CASRAGGQYNSPLHF. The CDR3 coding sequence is TGCGCCAGCAGGGCAGGGGGGCAGTATAATTCACCCCTCCACTTT.

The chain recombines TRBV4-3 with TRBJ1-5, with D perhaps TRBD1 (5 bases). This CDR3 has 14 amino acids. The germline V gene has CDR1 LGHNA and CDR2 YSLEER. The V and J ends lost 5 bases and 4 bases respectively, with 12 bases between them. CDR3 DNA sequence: TGCGCCAGCAGCGAAAGGGCAGGGAATCAGCCCCAGCATTTT. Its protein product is CASSERAGNQPQHF.

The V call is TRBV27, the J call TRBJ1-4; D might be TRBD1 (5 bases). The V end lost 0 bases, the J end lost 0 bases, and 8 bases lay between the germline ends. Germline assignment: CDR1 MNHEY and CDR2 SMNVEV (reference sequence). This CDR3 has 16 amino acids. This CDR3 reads CASSLSQAATNEKLFF. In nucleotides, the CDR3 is TGTGCCAGCAGTTTATCACAGGCGGCAACTAATGAAAAACTGTTTTTT.

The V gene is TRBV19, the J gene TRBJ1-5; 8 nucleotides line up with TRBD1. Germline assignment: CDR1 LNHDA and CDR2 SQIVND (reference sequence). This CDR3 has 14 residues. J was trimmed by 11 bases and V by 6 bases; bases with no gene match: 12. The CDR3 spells CASRRGETGETQHF. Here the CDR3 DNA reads TGTGCCAGTAGACGAGGGGAGACAGGGGAAACCCAGCATTTT.

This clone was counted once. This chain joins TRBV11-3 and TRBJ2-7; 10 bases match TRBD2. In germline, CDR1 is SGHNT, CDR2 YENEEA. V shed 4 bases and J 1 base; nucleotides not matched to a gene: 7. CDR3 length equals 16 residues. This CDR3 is CASSYYGTSASYEQYF. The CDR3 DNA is TGTGCCAGCAGCTACTACGGGACTAGCGCATCCTACGAGCAGTACTTC.

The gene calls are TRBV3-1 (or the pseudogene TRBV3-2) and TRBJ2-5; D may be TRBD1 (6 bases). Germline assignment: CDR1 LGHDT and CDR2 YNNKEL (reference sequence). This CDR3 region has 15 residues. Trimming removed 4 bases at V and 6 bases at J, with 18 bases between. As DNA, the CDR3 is TGTGCCAGCAGCCCGACGGACAGCGTGTTAAAGACCCAGTACTTC. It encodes CASSPTDSVLKTQYF.

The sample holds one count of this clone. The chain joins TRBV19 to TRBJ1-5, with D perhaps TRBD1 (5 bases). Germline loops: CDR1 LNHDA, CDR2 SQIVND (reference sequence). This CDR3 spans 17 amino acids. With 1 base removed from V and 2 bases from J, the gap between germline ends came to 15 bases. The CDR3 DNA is TGTGCCAGTAGTATAGCTTCAGGGTCCAAGGGCAATCAGCCCCAGCATTTT. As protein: CASSIASGSKGNQPQHF.

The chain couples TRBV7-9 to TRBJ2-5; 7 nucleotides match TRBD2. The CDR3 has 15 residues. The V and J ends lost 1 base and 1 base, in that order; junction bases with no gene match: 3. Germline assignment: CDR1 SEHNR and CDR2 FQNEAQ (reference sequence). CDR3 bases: TGTGCCAGCAGCTTAGATCGGGGGGTCCAAGAGACCCAGTACTTC. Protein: CASSLDRGVQETQYF.

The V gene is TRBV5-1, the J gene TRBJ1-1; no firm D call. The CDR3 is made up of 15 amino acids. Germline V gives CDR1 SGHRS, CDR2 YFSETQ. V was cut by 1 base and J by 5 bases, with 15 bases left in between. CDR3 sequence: CASSLRTVGGTEAFF. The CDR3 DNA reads TGCGCCAGCAGCTTGCGTACAGTCGGAGGTACTGAAGCTTTCTTT.

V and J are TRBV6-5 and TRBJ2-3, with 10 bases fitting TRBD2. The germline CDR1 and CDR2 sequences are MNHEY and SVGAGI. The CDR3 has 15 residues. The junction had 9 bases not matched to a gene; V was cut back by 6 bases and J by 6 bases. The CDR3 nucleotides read TGTGCCAGCAGGATAAGCGGGGGGGCTTGGGATACGCAGTATTTT. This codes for CASRISGGAWDTQYF.

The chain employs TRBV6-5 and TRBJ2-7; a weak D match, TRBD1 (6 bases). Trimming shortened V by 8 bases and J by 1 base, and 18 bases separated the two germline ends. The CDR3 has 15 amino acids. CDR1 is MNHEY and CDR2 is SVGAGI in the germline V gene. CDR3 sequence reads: CASPRGVQGSYEQYF. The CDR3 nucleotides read TGTGCCAGCCCTAGGGGCGTACAGGGTTCCTACGAGCAGTACTTC.

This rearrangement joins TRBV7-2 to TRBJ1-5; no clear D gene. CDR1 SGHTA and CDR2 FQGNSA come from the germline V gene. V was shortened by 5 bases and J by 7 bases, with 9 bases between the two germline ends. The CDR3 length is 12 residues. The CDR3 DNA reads TGTGCCAGCAGCACCAGCGGACAGCCCCAGCATTTT. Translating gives CASSTSGQPQHF.

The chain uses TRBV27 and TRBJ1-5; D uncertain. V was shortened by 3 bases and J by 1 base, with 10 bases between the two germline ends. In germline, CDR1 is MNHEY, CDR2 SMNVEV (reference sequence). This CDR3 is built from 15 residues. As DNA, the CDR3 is TGTGCCAGCAGTTTCACCGCCTACAGCAATCAGCCCCAGCATTTT. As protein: CASSFTAYSNQPQHF.

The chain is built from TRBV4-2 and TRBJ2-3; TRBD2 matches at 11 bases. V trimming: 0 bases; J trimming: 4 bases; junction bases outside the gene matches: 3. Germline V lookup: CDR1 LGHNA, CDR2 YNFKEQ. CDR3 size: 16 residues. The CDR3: CASSQDHSGGADTQYF. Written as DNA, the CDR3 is TGTGCCAGCAGCCAAGATCATAGCGGGGGGGCAGATACGCAGTATTTT.

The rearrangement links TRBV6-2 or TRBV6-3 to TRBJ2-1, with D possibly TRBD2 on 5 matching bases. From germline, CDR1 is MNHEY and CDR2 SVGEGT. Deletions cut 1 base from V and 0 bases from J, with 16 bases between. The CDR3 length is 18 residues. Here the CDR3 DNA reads TGTGCCAGCAGTTACTTGGCTTTGGGAGATAGCTCCTACAATGAGCAGTTCTTC. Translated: CASSYLALGDSSYNEQFF.

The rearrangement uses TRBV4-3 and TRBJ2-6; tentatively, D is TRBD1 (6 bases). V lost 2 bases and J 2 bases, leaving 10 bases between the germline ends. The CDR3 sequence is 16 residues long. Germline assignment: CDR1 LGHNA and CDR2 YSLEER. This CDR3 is CASSQSGETGANVLTF. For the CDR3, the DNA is TGCGCCAGCAGCCAATCAGGGGAGACTGGGGCCAACGTCCTGACTTTC.

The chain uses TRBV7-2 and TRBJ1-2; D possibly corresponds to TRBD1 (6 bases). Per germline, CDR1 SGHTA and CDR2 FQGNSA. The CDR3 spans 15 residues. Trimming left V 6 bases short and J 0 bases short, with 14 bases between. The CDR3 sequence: CASSTQGFANYGYTF. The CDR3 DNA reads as TGTGCCAGCAGTACCCAGGGGTTCGCTAACTATGGCTACACCTTC.

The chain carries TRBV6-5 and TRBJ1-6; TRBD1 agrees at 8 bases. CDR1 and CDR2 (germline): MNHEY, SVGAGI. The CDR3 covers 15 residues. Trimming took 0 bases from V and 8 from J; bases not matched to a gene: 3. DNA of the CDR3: TGTGCCAGCAGTTACTCAGGACAGGGCTATTCACCCCTCCACTTT. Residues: CASSYSGQGYSPLHF.

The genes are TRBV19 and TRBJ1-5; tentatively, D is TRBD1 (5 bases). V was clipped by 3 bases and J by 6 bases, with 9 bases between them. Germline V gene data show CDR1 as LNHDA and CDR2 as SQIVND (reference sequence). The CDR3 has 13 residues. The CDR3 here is CASSIMGPQPQHF. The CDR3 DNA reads TGTGCCAGTAGTATTATGGGGCCTCAGCCCCAGCATTTT.

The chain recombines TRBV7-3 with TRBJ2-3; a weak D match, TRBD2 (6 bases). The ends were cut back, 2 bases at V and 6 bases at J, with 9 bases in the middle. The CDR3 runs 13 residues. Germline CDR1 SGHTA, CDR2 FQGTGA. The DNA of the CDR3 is TGTGCCAGCAGCTTAGACGGAGGGGATACGCAGTATTTT. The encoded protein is CASSLDGGDTQYF.

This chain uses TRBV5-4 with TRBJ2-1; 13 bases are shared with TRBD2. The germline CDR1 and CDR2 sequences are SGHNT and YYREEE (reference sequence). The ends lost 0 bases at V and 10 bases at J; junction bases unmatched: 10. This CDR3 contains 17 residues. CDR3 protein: CASSLDTSGGAIREQFF. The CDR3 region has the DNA TGTGCCAGCAGCTTGGACACTAGCGGGGGGGCGATACGGGAGCAGTTCTTC.

The CDR3 protein is CASSQLAGGPGGPTDTQYF. In DNA, the CDR3 is TGTGCCAGCAGCCAACTAGCGGGGGGGCCAGGAGGCCCCACAGATACGCAGTATTTT. The V gene is TRBV4-2, the J gene TRBJ2-3; 12 bases map to TRBD2. There are 19 residues in the CDR3. V was pared by 2 bases and J by 2 bases, with 11 bases of the junction left unmatched. Germline V gives CDR1 LGHNA, CDR2 YNFKEQ.

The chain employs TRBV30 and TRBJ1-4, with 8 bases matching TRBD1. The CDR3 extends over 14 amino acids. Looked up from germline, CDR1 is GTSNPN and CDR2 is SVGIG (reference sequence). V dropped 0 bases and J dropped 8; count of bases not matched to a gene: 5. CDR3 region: CAWSVLGTGEKLFF. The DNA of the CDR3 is TGTGCCTGGAGTGTACTTGGGACAGGAGAAAAACTGTTTTTT.

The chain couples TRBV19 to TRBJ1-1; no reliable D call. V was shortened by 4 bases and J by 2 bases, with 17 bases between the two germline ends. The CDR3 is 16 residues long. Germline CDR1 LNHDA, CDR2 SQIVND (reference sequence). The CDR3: CASSTILRGSNTEAFF. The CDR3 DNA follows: TGTGCCAGTAGTACGATACTACGCGGCTCTAACACTGAAGCTTTCTTT.

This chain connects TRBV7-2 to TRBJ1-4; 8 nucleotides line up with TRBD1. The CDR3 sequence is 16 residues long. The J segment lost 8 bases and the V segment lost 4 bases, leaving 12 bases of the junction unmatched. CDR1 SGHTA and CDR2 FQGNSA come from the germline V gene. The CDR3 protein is CASSSRGRGSWEKLFF. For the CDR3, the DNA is TGTGCCAGCAGCTCCAGGGGGCGCGGGAGTTGGGAAAAACTGTTTTTT. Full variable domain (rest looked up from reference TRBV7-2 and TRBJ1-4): GAGVSQSPSNKVTEKGKDVELRCDPISGHTALYWYRQSLGQGLEFLIYFQGNSAPDKSGLPSDRFSAERTGGSVSTLTIQRTQQEDSAVYLCASSSRGRGSWEKLFFGSGTQLSVL.

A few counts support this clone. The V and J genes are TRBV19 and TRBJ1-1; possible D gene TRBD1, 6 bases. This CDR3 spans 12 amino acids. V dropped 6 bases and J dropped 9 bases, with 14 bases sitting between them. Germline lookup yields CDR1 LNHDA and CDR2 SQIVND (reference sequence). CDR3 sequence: CASRMGQIKAFF. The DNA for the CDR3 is TGTGCCAGTAGGATGGGACAAATCAAAGCTTTCTTT.

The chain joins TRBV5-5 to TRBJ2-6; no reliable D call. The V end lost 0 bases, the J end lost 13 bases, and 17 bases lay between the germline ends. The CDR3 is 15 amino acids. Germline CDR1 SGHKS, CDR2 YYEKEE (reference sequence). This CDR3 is CASSLDLGHSHVLTF. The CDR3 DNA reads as TGTGCCAGCAGCTTGGATCTGGGCCACAGTCATGTCCTGACTTTC.

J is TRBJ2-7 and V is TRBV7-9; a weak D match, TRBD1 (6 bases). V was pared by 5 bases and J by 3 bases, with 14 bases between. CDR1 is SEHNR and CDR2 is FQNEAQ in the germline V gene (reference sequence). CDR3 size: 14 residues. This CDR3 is CASSVFRDNYEQYF. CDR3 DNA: TGTGCCAGCAGCGTTTTCCGGGACAACTACGAGCAGTACTTC.